The 15 T cell receptor beta chains below were found in one sample sequenced in a study. TCRdb called the 5' RACE reads again in MiXCR, with one record for every CDR3 protein. The table shows 10,000 to 15,000 distinct CDR3 sequences, with more than 20% occurring only once. The sample consisted of naive CD4+ T cells sorted from blood. Noted subset: naive CD4+ T cells, CD4+CD45RA+CD25-. These receptors were obtained from a female donor with breast cancer.

This clonotype was seen only a few times. V gene TRBV2 combines with J gene TRBJ1-5; possibly TRBD1 for D (6 bases). This CDR3 is built from 15 residues. Trimming removed 6 bases from V and 3 bases from J, with 15 bases in between. Germline V lookup: CDR1 SNHLY, CDR2 FYNNEI. The DNA of the CDR3 is TGTGCCAGCAGGGACACGGGACAACCCAATCAGCCCCAGCATTTT. Translation: CASRDTGQPNQPQHF.

This clonotype was counted many times. The V gene is TRBV7-2, the J gene TRBJ1-1, with 7 positions matching TRBD1. The junction had 2 bases not matched to a gene; V was cut back by 1 base and J by 3 bases. This CDR3 has 14 residues. In germline, CDR1 is SGHTA, CDR2 FQGNSA. This chain's CDR3 is CASSLGQGHTEAFF. DNA of the CDR3: TGTGCCAGCAGCTTAGGACAGGGTCACACTGAAGCTTTCTTT.

Turning to this clonotype: The CDR3 end shows no conserved phenylalanine or tryptophan, and so a read error is likely. The CDR3, as DNA: TGTGCCAGCAGTTTATGGGCCGACAATGAGCAGTTCCTC. Amino acids: CASSLWADNEQFL. V usage is TRBV12-3 or TRBV12-4 and J usage is TRBJ2-1; D remains ambiguous. The V end was cut by 2 bases, the J end by 5 bases, with 7 bases between. CDR3 length: 13 residues.

The CDR3 nucleotides read TGTGCCAGCAGCCAGGGGACAGGGAACACTGAAGCTTTCTTT. Its translation is CASSQGTGNTEAFF. The V and J genes are TRBV3-1 and TRBJ1-1; TRBD1 matches 8 bases. V lost 3 bases to trimming and J lost 1 base; unmatched junction nucleotides: 1. This CDR3 has 14 amino acids. The germline CDR1 and CDR2 sequences are LGHDT and YNNKEL (reference sequence).

Points on this clonotype: A much larger clone sits a single nucleotide away, making a read error possible. This chain connects TRBV24-1 to TRBJ2-1; 11 bases map to TRBD2. Germline loops: CDR1 KGHDR, CDR2 SFDVKD. J lost 8 bases, V lost 4 bases, and 12 bases had no gene match. The length of the CDR3 is 17 residues. CDR3: CATSDSGRLAGYDEQFF. The CDR3 DNA is TGTGCCACCAGTGACTCAGGTAGACTAGCGGGATACGATGAGCAGTTCTTC.

This clonotype was recorded many times. This chain joins TRBV6-5 and TRBJ2-1; D is unresolved. Trimming removed 6 bases from V and 4 bases from J, with 4 bases in between. The CDR3 is 11 residues long. Germline loops: CDR1 MNHEY, CDR2 SVGAGI. For the CDR3, the DNA is TGTGCCAGCAGGGCGTACAATGAGCAGTTCTTC. Translated, it gives CASRAYNEQFF.

This clonotype was found many times. The V and J genes are TRBV5-1 and TRBJ2-2; D tentatively fits TRBD1 or TRBD2 (5 bases each). The CDR3 has 14 amino acids. In germline, CDR1 is SGHRS, CDR2 YFSETQ. Deletions cut 7 bases from V and 2 bases from J, with 12 bases between. The CDR3 DNA is TGCGCCAGCCGTTGGGACCATAACACCGGGGAGCTGTTTTTT. Protein: CASRWDHNTGELFF.

As concerns this clonotype: A much larger clone lies one base from this, so it may be a read error. This rearrangement joins TRBV20-1 to TRBJ2-3; 11 positions agree with TRBD2. The CDR3 sequence is 16 residues long. The V gene end was trimmed by 0 bases and the J gene end by 5 bases; junction bases not matched to a gene: 7. Germline lookup yields CDR1 DFQATT and CDR2 SNEGSKA (reference sequence). The DNA of the CDR3 is TGCAGTGCTAGAGAGCCTAGCGGGAGGCAAATAGATACGCAGTATTTT. Its translation is CSAREPSGRQIDTQYF.

Regarding this clonotype: This clone may be a read error of a much larger clone one base away. The gene calls are TRBV4-1 and TRBJ2-7; 8 nucleotides match TRBD2. Germline V gene lookup returns CDR1 MGHRA and CDR2 YSYEKL. The CDR3 consists of 16 residues. CDR3 nucleotides: TGCGCCAGCAGCCAAGAGAGGTCGGGAGGGAACTACGAGCGGTACTTC. Residues: CASSQERSGGNYERYF.

By share of the sample, this clonotype is medium-sized. A read error may produce the germline difference seen at one junction end. The CDR3 nucleotides are TGTGCCAGCTCAAACCATATTCGGGAGATGAACTTC. Translated: CASSNHIREMNF. The chain couples TRBV18 to TRBJ2-7; D might be TRBD2 (6 bases). The CDR3 covers 12 residues. Germline CDR1 reads KGHSH; CDR2 reads LQKENI.

This clonotype was observed many times. The chain recombines TRBV7-9 with TRBJ1-1, with TRBD1 matching 8 bases. The CDR3 has 13 residues. Germline loops: CDR1 SEHNR, CDR2 FQNEAQ (reference sequence). The ends lost 5 bases at V and 5 bases at J; junction bases unmatched: 4. The CDR3 loop is CASSLTGETEAFF. For the CDR3, the DNA is TGTGCCAGCAGCCTGACAGGGGAAACTGAAGCTTTCTTT.

This clonotype is labeled as medium-sized. V gene TRBV7-6 combines with J gene TRBJ2-1; 9 nucleotides agree with TRBD2. After removal of 3 bases from V and 8 bases from J, the junction contained 8 bases not matched to a gene. The CDR3 sequence is 15 residues long. CDR1 is SGHVS and CDR2 is FNYEAQ in the germline V gene. CDR3 sequence reads: CASSFGGRAVDEQFF. DNA for the CDR3: TGTGCCAGCAGCTTTGGCGGGAGGGCCGTCGATGAGCAGTTCTTC.

This clonotype is medium-sized in the sample. This rearrangement joins TRBV20-1 to TRBJ1-1; tentatively, D is TRBD1 (5 bases). In germline, CDR1 is DFQATT, CDR2 SNEGSKA (reference sequence). Trimming cost V 6 bases and J 0 bases, with 14 bases left between them. CDR3 length: 14 residues. The CDR3 coding sequence is TGCAGTGCGTCGGGACGGACTATGAACACTGAAGCTTTCTTT. Translating it yields CSASGRTMNTEAFF.

This clonotype was detected only a few times. The J gene is TRBJ2-7, the V gene TRBV6-1; no definite D call. Germline assignment: CDR1 MNHNS and CDR2 SASEGT. This CDR3 comprises 11 residues. V lost 6 bases, J lost 4 bases, and 7 bases lay in between. The CDR3 nucleotides read TGTGCCAGCAGGGATTGGTACGAGCAGTACTTC. It codes for CASRDWYEQYF.

This clonotype was detected only a few times. The rearrangement joins TRBV24-1 to TRBJ1-1, with 7 bases that match TRBD1. V was pared by 0 bases and J by 8 bases, with 5 bases of the junction left unmatched. Germline CDR1 is KGHDR and CDR2 is SFDVKD. The CDR3 loop spans 14 amino acids. CDR3 in amino acids: CATSDLPTGVEAFF. CDR3 in DNA: TGTGCCACCAGTGATTTGCCCACAGGGGTCGAAGCTTTCTTT.